Following are 28 T cell receptor beta chains from one sample sequenced in a study of blood T cell repertoires in COVID-19. TCRdb keeps only in-frame clones here, not all; method: immunoSEQ multiplex PCR. Of approximately 200,000 clones in the sample, roughly nine tenths were seen once. Sample: PBMCs or T cells enriched from blood (not recorded which). These receptors all stem from a woman between 18 and 29 years old in a cohort exposed to, infected with or recovered from COVID-19 (not recorded which).

The J gene is TRBJ2-2, the V gene TRBV9; possible D gene TRBD2, 5 bases. Germline V lookup: CDR1 SGDLS, CDR2 YYNGEE. The V end lost 1 base, the J end lost 1 base, and 8 bases lay between the germline ends. CDR3 length: 15 residues. In DNA, the CDR3 is TGTGCCAGCAGCGTACGGGATCTGAACACCGGGGAGCTGTTTTTT. This codes for CASSVRDLNTGELFF.

The chain joins TRBV9 to TRBJ2-7; D might be TRBD2 (5 bases). The ends were cut back, 0 bases at V and 3 bases at J, with 16 bases in the middle. Germline V gene data show CDR1 as SGDLS and CDR2 as YYNGEE. The CDR3 is 16 amino acids. This CDR3 reads CASSVGTGITNYEQYF. The DNA of the CDR3 is TGTGCCAGCAGCGTAGGGACTGGGATTACAAACTACGAGCAGTACTTC.

The rearrangement joins TRBV19 to TRBJ1-1; 7 bases match TRBD1. Unmatched junction bases numbered 7, after V lost 3 bases and J lost 6 bases. The germline CDR1 and CDR2 sequences are LNHDA and SQIVND (reference sequence). The CDR3 runs 14 residues. The CDR3 DNA sequence: TGTGCCAGTAGTATGGGGCAGGGGGTGGCTGAAGCTTTCTTT. Amino acids: CASSMGQGVAEAFF. The full variable domain, rest sourced from reference TRBV19 and TRBJ1-1, is DGGITQSPKYLFRKEGQNVTLSCEQNLNHDAMYWYRQDPGQGLRLIYYSQIVNDFQKGDIAEGYSVSREKKESFPLTVTSAQKNPTAFYLCASSMGQGVAEAFFGQGTRLTVV.

V and J are TRBV7-3 and TRBJ1-6, with no clear D. The CDR3 is made up of 15 amino acids. Per the germline V gene, CDR1 is SGHTA and CDR2 is FQGTGA. V lost 5 bases, J lost 9 bases, and 17 bases lay in between. CDR3 nucleotides: TGTGCCAGCAGCCTGGGCGCTGCGAGAAGTTCACCCCTCCACTTT. It translates to CASSLGAARSSPLHF.

The genes are TRBV5-1 and TRBJ2-1; 7 bases fit TRBD2. CDR1 and CDR2 (germline): SGHRS, YFSETQ. J gave up 14 bases and V 2 bases, and 10 bases lay outside the gene matches. The CDR3 is 13 amino acids. This chain's CDR3 is CASSLESRGEKFF. CDR3 in DNA: TGCGCCAGCAGCTTAGAGAGCCGGGGGGAGAAGTTCTTC. The whole variable domain, remainder taken from reference TRBV5-1 and TRBJ2-1, is KAGVTQTPRYLIKTRGQQVTLSCSPISGHRSVSWYQQTPGQGLQFLFEYFSETQRNKGNFPGRFSGRQFSNSRSEMNVSTLELGDSALYLCASSLESRGEKFFGPGTRLTVL.

The chain is built from TRBV19 and TRBJ2-1, with D perhaps matching TRBD1 (6 bases). V was shortened by 3 bases and J by 6 bases, with 18 bases between the two germline ends. This CDR3 is 16 amino acids long. Germline-derived CDR1 and CDR2 are LNHDA and SQIVND (reference sequence). The DNA for the CDR3 is TGTGCCAGTAGTATCGCCGGGACATCGTACCGCAATGAGCAGTTCTTC. Residues: CASSIAGTSYRNEQFF.

This rearrangement joins TRBV7-3 to TRBJ1-5, with a weak D call TRBD1 (6 bases). Germline V gene lookup returns CDR1 SGHTA and CDR2 FQGTGA. The length of the CDR3 is 17 residues. V was clipped by 5 bases and J by 0 bases, with 17 bases between them. The DNA of the CDR3 is TGTGCCAGCAGCCTCGGACAGCCGCCCCTTAGCAATCAGCCCCAGCATTTT. Its protein is CASSLGQPPLSNQPQHF.

This clone was seen once. The chain joins TRBV10-3 to TRBJ2-5; 7 nucleotides match TRBD2. Germline loops: CDR1 ENHRY, CDR2 SYGVKD. With V trimmed by 5 bases and J by 7 bases, 13 bases remained unmatched. The CDR3 runs 15 residues. The CDR3 sequence: CAISPGLESPGTQYF. The CDR3 nucleotides read TGTGCCATCAGTCCCGGACTAGAGAGTCCCGGGACCCAGTACTTC.

This chain joins TRBV7-8 and TRBJ1-4, with 7 bases matching TRBD1. Per germline, CDR1 SGHVS and CDR2 FQNEAQ. V lost 5 bases, J lost 8 bases, and 8 bases stayed unmatched. There are 14 residues in the CDR3. The CDR3 reads CASSPRQGGEKLFF. In nucleotides, the CDR3 is TGTGCCAGCAGCCCGCGACAGGGAGGCGAAAAACTGTTTTTT. The full variable domain, in which reference TRBV7-8 and TRBJ1-4 provide the parts outside the CDR3, is GAGVSQSPRYKVAKRGQDVALRCDPISGHVSLFWYQQALGQGPEFLTYFQNEAQLDKSGLPSDRFFAERPEGSVSTLKIQRTQQEDSAVYLCASSPRQGGEKLFFGSGTQLSVL.

V and J are TRBV6-2 or TRBV6-3 and TRBJ2-6; perhaps TRBD1 as D (6 bases). Germline V gene data show CDR1 as MNHEY and CDR2 as SVGEGT. The CDR3 spans 14 residues. V gave up 5 bases and J gave up 4 bases, with 9 bases separating them. This chain's CDR3 is CASSQQGGANVLTF. The CDR3 DNA reads as TGTGCCAGCAGTCAACAGGGCGGGGCCAACGTCCTGACTTTC.

This chain joins TRBV2 and TRBJ2-1; 9 nucleotides agree with TRBD2. The germline CDR1 and CDR2 sequences are SNHLY and FYNNEI. The V and J ends lost 2 bases and 2 bases, in that order; junction bases with no gene match: 1. The CDR3 covers 15 residues. CDR3 sequence: CASSELAGTYNEQFF. The CDR3 bases are TGTGCCAGCAGTGAACTAGCGGGGACCTACAATGAGCAGTTCTTC.

The rearrangement uses TRBV28 and TRBJ1-3; 7 bases agree with TRBD1. V was clipped by 5 bases and J by 8 bases; unmatched bases: 6. CDR3 size: 13 residues. Germline CDR1 reads MDHEN; CDR2 reads SYDVKM. CDR3 nucleotide sequence: TGTGCCAGCAGTCTACAGGGGCGGGACACCATATATTTT. Protein sequence: CASSLQGRDTIYF.

The V gene is TRBV5-8, the J gene TRBJ2-2, with 9 bases identical to TRBD2. The CDR3 consists of 17 residues. V was pared by 4 bases and J by 0 bases, with 7 bases of the junction left unmatched. Germline V gene lookup returns CDR1 SGHTS and CDR2 YDEGEE. The CDR3 here is CASSRGRTSANTGELFF. The CDR3 DNA sequence: TGTGCCAGCAGCCGAGGTCGGACTAGCGCGAACACCGGGGAGCTGTTTTTT. Using reference TRBV5-8 and TRBJ2-2 for the parts outside the CDR3, the full variable domain is EAGVTQSPTHLIKTRGQQATLRCSPISGHTSVYWYQQALGLGLQFLLWYDEGEERNRGNFPPRFSGRQFPNYSSELNVNALELEDSALYLCASSRGRTSANTGELFFGEGSRLTVL.

The chain uses TRBV2 and TRBJ1-2, with D unresolved. CDR3 length equals 11 residues. The V end was cut by 4 bases, the J end by 8 bases, with 8 bases between. Looked up from germline, CDR1 is SNHLY and CDR2 is FYNNEI. The CDR3 loop is CASSASWGYTF. DNA of the CDR3: TGTGCCAGCAGTGCCAGTTGGGGCTACACCTTC.

The V and J genes are TRBV5-1 and TRBJ2-5; 9 bases agree with TRBD2. CDR1 is SGHRS, CDR2 YFSETQ, per germline. V lost 6 bases to trimming and J lost 7 bases; unmatched junction nucleotides: 19. The CDR3 contains 17 residues. DNA for the CDR3: TGCGCCAGCAACGGAGGGGGCGGGAGGGCCGATGTGGGGACCCAGTACTTC. Its translation is CASNGGGGRADVGTQYF.

V is TRBV6-1 and J is TRBJ2-1; 8 bases agree with TRBD2. The ends lost 2 bases at V and 1 base at J; junction bases unmatched: 10. The CDR3 spans 18 residues. The germline V gene has CDR1 MNHNS and CDR2 SASEGT. The CDR3 region has the DNA TGTGCCAGCAGTGAATTACCGGGAGGGATGGTTTCCTACAATGAGCAGTTCTTC. Protein sequence: CASSELPGGMVSYNEQFF.

The chain combines TRBV19 with TRBJ1-1, with a weak D call TRBD1 (6 bases). Per the germline V gene, CDR1 is LNHDA and CDR2 is SQIVND (reference sequence). V lost 2 bases to trimming and J lost 1 base, with 17 bases between them. The CDR3 covers 17 residues. The CDR3: CASSILRGKTENTEAFF. The CDR3 DNA follows: TGTGCCAGTAGTATATTGAGGGGGAAAACGGAGAACACTGAAGCTTTCTTT.

This chain uses TRBV9 with TRBJ2-1; 7 bases are shared with TRBD1. The CDR3 spans 14 residues. Losses at the gene ends were 4 bases for V and 9 bases for J; bases not matched to a gene: 10. Germline CDR1 reads SGDLS; CDR2 reads YYNGEE. The CDR3 coding sequence is TGTGCCAGCAGCCTGGGACAGAGCAGTAGTGAGCAGTTCTTC. This encodes CASSLGQSSSEQFF.

This CDR3 reads CASSQYVDRGTSSYNEQFF. The DNA for the CDR3 is TGTGCCAGCAGCCAATACGTTGATAGAGGGACTAGCTCCTACAATGAGCAGTTCTTC. This chain connects TRBV16 to TRBJ2-1, with 8 positions matching TRBD2. The CDR3 has 19 amino acids. Germline values: CDR1 KGHSY, CDR2 FQNENV. J lost 0 bases, V lost 1 base, and 11 bases had no gene match. Complete variable domain (other parts from reference TRBV16 and TRBJ2-1): GEEVAQTPKHLVRGEGQKAKLYCAPIKGHSYVFWYQQVLKNEFKFLISFQNENVFDETGMPKERFSAKCLPNSPCSLEIQATKLEDSAVYFCASSQYVDRGTSSYNEQFFGPGTRLTVL.

The rearrangement uses TRBV27 and TRBJ2-2; the match to TRBD2 covers 11 bases. Germline V gene sequence: CDR1 MNHEY, CDR2 SMNVEV (reference sequence). The CDR3 spans 17 residues. Trimming took 5 bases from V and 7 from J; bases not matched to a gene: 12. CDR3 amino acids: CASSDLGTSGLGGELFF. CDR3 bases: TGTGCCAGCAGTGACCTAGGGACTAGCGGCCTCGGCGGGGAGCTGTTTTTT.

V gene TRBV2 combines with J gene TRBJ2-7; 7 positions agree with TRBD1. Germline-derived CDR1 and CDR2 are SNHLY and FYNNEI. J gave up 2 bases and V 10 bases, and 8 bases lay outside the gene matches. This CDR3 is built from 13 residues. The CDR3 reads CATPYRGTYEQYF. CDR3 nucleotides: TGTGCCACCCCTTACAGGGGAACCTACGAGCAGTACTTC.

This chain uses TRBV10-2 with TRBJ2-4; TRBD2 matches 8 bases. The CDR3 runs 19 residues. J was trimmed by 0 bases and V by 3 bases; bases with no gene match: 13. The V gene's germline CDR1 is WSHSY and CDR2 SAAADI. CDR3 region: CASSEVRGISGIAKNIQYF. The CDR3 DNA sequence: TGCGCCAGCAGTGAAGTACGGGGTATTAGCGGGATAGCCAAAAACATTCAGTACTTC.

The gene calls are TRBV5-1 and TRBJ2-5; D remains unclear. This CDR3 has 14 residues. CDR1 and CDR2 (germline): SGHRS, YFSETQ. Trimming took 6 bases from V and 3 from J, leaving 15 bases between them. The CDR3 here is CASKTRPEEETQYF. As DNA, the CDR3 is TGCGCCAGCAAGACCCGGCCAGAGGAAGAGACCCAGTACTTC.

This chain uses TRBV18 with TRBJ2-1; D perhaps matches TRBD1 (5 bases). V was trimmed by 2 bases and J by 8 bases, leaving 13 bases between them. The CDR3 contains 14 residues. Germline V CDR1 and CDR2: KGHSH, LQKENI. The CDR3, as DNA: TGTGCCAGCTCACCAGGGGCGGAGATGGATGAGCAGTTCTTC. Encoded protein: CASSPGAEMDEQFF. The complete variable domain, with remaining parts taken from reference TRBV18 and TRBJ2-1, reads NAGVMQNPRHLVRRRGQEARLRCSPMKGHSHVYWYRQLPEEGLKFMVYLQKENIIDESGMPKERFSAEFPKEGPSILRIQQVVRGDSAAYFCASSPGAEMDEQFFGPGTRLTVL.

This clone was detected once. In DNA form, the CDR3 reads TGTGCCAGCAGGTGGACGGGAAGCTCCTACGAGCAGTACTTC. Protein: CASRWTGSSYEQYF. The chain couples TRBV6-5 to TRBJ2-7, with a tentative D call TRBD2 (5 bases). V shed 6 bases and J shed 0 bases, with 12 bases lying between them. Germline CDR1 MNHEY, CDR2 SVGAGI. This CDR3 comprises 14 residues.

The chain joins TRBV7-6 to TRBJ1-1; maybe TRBD1 (5 bases). V lost 5 bases to trimming and J lost 3 bases, with 10 bases between them. Germline lookup yields CDR1 SGHVS and CDR2 FNYEAQ. The CDR3 runs to 13 residues. The CDR3 spells CASSRQQDTEAFF. As DNA, the CDR3 is TGTGCCAGCAGCCGGCAACAGGACACTGAAGCTTTCTTT.

This clone has only one observation. The chain joins TRBV2 to TRBJ2-2; 7 nucleotides match TRBD1. The CDR3 is 13 residues long. Trimming at V came to 10 bases and at J to 2 bases, leaving 4 bases not matched to a gene. Germline CDR1 is SNHLY and CDR2 is FYNNEI. CDR3 region: CAIRDSNTGELFF. The CDR3, as DNA: TGTGCCATCCGGGACAGCAACACCGGGGAGCTGTTTTTT.

This chain uses TRBV15 with TRBJ2-2, with TRBD2 matching 16 bases. V trimming: 3 bases; J trimming: 5 bases; junction bases outside the gene matches: 3. The CDR3 covers 17 residues. Germline V CDR1 and CDR2: LNHNV, YYDKDF (reference sequence). CDR3 nucleotides: TGTGCCACCAGCAGGGGACTAGCGGGAGGGGGTACCGGGGAGCTGTTTTTT. Its protein product is CATSRGLAGGGTGELFF.